This TCR beta chain came from a study of Ad26.COV2.S vaccination and SARS-CoV-2 variants. For the study at large: Of the COV1001 trial arms, the Ad26.COV2.S arm included the donor. Intramuscular Ad26.COV2.S doses were given once or twice, 56 days apart. Findings and caveats of the study: For non-spike TCRs, breadth in vaccine recipients resembled that in placebo recipients. Using TCR breadth and depth analyses may have led to underestimated total T cell responses.

Treatment defined: roughly 18 received Ad26.COV2.S at low or high dose, single or two shots; roughly five received placebo; per-sample allocation not given. Specimen acquisition occurred on day 63 following the initial vaccine or placebo injection. For this clone: The antigen is undetermined. The limits of the CDR3 on the DNA are not certain, so only TCRdb's listed CDR3 is given.

The CDR3 sequence runs 13 residues, both termini included. This table comes from immunoSEQ multiplex PCR, and its TCRdb copy is limited to in-frame clones, with some not included. The sample contains under 550,000 clones, approximately 87% of which appear only once. This TCR was sampled from a person aged 18-65 years who received the Ad26.COV2.S COVID-19 vaccine or a placebo. The chain joins TRBV12-3 or TRBV12-4 to TRBJ2-7; TRBD1, the table's D call, lacks a check against the DNA. The material was peripheral blood, obtained in a trial of Ad26.COV2.S vaccine versus placebo. This CDR3 reads CASSFGWGTGEYF.